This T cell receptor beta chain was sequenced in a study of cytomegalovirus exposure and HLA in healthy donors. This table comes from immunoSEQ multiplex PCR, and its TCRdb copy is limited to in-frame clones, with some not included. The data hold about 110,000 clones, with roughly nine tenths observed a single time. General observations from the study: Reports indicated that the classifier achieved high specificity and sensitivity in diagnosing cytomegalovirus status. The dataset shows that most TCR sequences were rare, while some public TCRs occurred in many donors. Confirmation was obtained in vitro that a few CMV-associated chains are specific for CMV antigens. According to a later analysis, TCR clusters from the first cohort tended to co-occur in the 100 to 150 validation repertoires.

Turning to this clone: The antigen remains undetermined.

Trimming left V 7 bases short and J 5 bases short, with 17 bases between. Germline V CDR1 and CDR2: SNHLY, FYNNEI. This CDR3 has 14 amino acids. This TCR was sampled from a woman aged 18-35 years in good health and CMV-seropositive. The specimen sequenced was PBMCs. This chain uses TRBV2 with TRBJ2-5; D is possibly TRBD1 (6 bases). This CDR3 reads CASTSERGWETQYF. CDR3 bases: TGTGCCAGCACCTCAGAGAGGGGGTGGGAGACCCAGTACTTC.